This record concerns one TCR beta chain sequence. Its antigen is still unknown. The sample is drawn from a study of beta chain features in type 1 diabetes. Study results and caveats: In every one of the four CD4+ subsets, TCRB CDR3s were moderately but significantly shorter in Type 1 diabetes patients.

Every bit of the isolated RNA underwent reverse transcription, so sequencing read expressed TCRB transcripts. Produced via immunoSEQ multiplex PCR; TCRdb's table is partial and in-frame only. Here the sample spans about 53,000 clones, 63% being singletons. V lost 5 bases and J lost 5; bases outside the gene matches: 8. Germline CDR1 reads MDHEN; CDR2 reads SYDVKM. The CDR3 is 16 amino acids. Sample: stem cell memory CD4+ T cells from blood. The chain employs TRBV28 and TRBJ2-2; 10 positions match TRBD2. This clonotype originated in a woman younger than 45 with type 1 diabetes. CDR3 residues: CASSPLAGVYTGELFF. The CDR3 DNA sequence: TGTGCCAGCAGTCCTCTAGCGGGAGTCTATACCGGGGAGCTGTTTTTT. Full variable domain (remainder filled in from reference TRBV28 and TRBJ2-2): DVKVTQSSRYLVKRTGEKVFLECVQDMDHENMFWYRQDPGLGLRLIYFSYDVKMKEKGDIPEGYSVSREKKERFSLILESASTNQTSMYLCASSPLAGVYTGELFFGEGSRLTVL.